A selection of T cell receptor beta chains follows, all from one sample in a study of metastatic and nonmetastatic thyroid tumors. From the PCR reads, TCRdb re-called clones with MiXCR. In the table there are about 32,000 clones, 25% of which are singletons. Sample: blood. The receptors were sampled from a female donor with papillary thyroid cancer or a benign thyroid nodule (not recorded which). Some clones in this sample may be carry-over from other donors' samples. CDR3s include the opening cysteine and the closing phenylalanine or tryptophan.

v_gene	j_gene	CDR3aa
TRBV10-3	TRBJ1-3	CAIRGLGTSSGNTIYF
TRBV6-5	TRBJ1-3	CASSYSGAARSGNTIYF
TRBV5-1	TRBJ2-1	CASSLGSGPYNEQFF
TRBV19	TRBJ2-3	CASSMRWDSTDTQYF
TRBV5-5	TRBJ1-2	CGSSLVASGENVYTF
TRBV18	TRBJ1-2	CASSPPSIGANYGYTF
TRBV28	TRBJ1-5	CASSQAHKGNQPQHF
TRBV6-1	TRBJ1-1	CASSSSLKLVF
TRBV5-1	TRBJ1-6	CASSLEGYDSPLHF
TRBV19	TRBJ1-5	CASTLWGNQPQHF
TRBV6-1	TRBJ2-3	CASSSGLAGTTDTQYF
TRBV12-3/TRBV12-4	TRBJ2-1	CASRAGGPFHNEQFF
TRBV18	TRBJ2-1	CASSPSGTANNEQFF
TRBV24-1	TRBJ1-5	CATSAAGSQPQHF
TRBV6-1	TRBJ1-1	CASTGPRAAEAFF
TRBV5-1	TRBJ1-1	CASSPDNSEAAFF
TRBV9	TRBJ2-7	CASSVEEVLAHEQYF
TRBV7-2	.	CASSSGLLRETQYF
TRBV12-3/TRBV12-4	TRBJ2-6	CASRDRVYGANVLTF
TRBV28	TRBJ2-1	CASLRSNSHNEQFF
TRBV11-1	TRBJ1-1	CASSLDMGFANTEAFF
TRBV2	TRBJ1-2	CASTYEGSGYKF
TRBV6-1	TRBJ2-1	CASSEEGQGSNAQFF
TRBV4-1	TRBJ2-3	CASRVEGTQYF
TRBV7-9	TRBJ2-7	CASSDDRVEQYF
TRBV20-1	TRBJ1-2	CSASQGPNYGYTF
TRBV19	TRBJ1-3	CASRDRGNSGNTIYF
TRBV2	TRBJ1-2	CDRSEEGGSGYTF
TRBV7-2	TRBJ2-7	CASSFSGGADEQYF
TRBV9	TRBJ2-1	CASSVQGQNYNEQFF
TRBV15	TRBJ1-2	CATSRDYSPQGGYGYTF
TRBV11-1	TRBJ1-2	CASSFGARTGTNYGYTF
TRBV9	TRBJ2-3	CASTRHSSTDTQYF
TRBV27	TRBJ1-1	CASSLWAGEIEAFF
TRBV11-3	TRBJ1-1	CASSLVANTEAFF
TRBV7-2	TRBJ2-1	CASSLAGTGGQGEQFF
TRBV4-1	TRBJ1-4	CASSQDQGREKLFF
TRBV7-6	TRBJ2-6	CASSRRLAGVGGFVANVLTF
TRBV25-1	TRBJ1-2	CASSEILFYGYTF
TRBV30	TRBJ1-2	CAWDDRGYGGYTF
TRBV4-3	TRBJ1-6	CASSQEEGRSPLHF
TRBV12-5	TRBJ1-5	CASGQNSNQPQHF
TRBV6-5	TRBJ1-5	CASSYTSHQPQHF
TRBV15	TRBJ2-2	CAATSSPNTGELFF
TRBV11-2	TRBJ2-1	CASSPRGGQGVGNEQFF
TRBV28	TRBJ1-4	CASSYQRFINEKLFF
TRBV9	TRBJ2-1	CASSVESFSYNEQFF
TRBV12-3/TRBV12-4	TRBJ2-2	CASSLLAGHGELFF
TRBV30	TRBJ2-5	CACKTGWETQYF
TRBV11-3	TRBJ2-1	CASSPTGSPAEQFF
TRBV11-2	TRBJ1-2	CASSWGSGQGTLGTF